Listed below are T cell receptor beta chains from one sample, sequenced in a study of blood T cells in healthy people across ages. Each CDR3 protein is one row after TCRdb ran MiXCR on the 5' RACE reads. The sample lists 1.5 million to 2 million distinct CDR3 sequences; 35% to 50% were seen once. Sequencing used blood. Receptor source: a human donor in good health. CDR3s include the opening cysteine and the closing phenylalanine or tryptophan. The D gene is left open where the match is weak. Size values are once, few and many counts, or a class for expanded clones, and some rows have none.

clone size	D gene	V gene	J gene	CDR3 DNA	CDR3 protein
-	-	TRBV10-3	TRBJ1-5	TGTGCCACCCAGGACCGTTATAGCAATCAGCCCCAGCATTTT	CATQDRYSNQPQHF
-	TRBD1	TRBV28	TRBJ2-7	TGTGCCAGCAGTTTACCTACGACACACAGGGGGGAAGGGGGCTACGAGCAGTACTTC	CASSLPTTHRGEGGYEQYF
-	-	TRBV3-1	TRBJ2-7	TGTGCCAGCAGCCTAAGCGAGGGGGACTCCTACGAGCAGTACTTC	CASSLSEGDSYEQYF
-	-	TRBV20-1	TRBJ2-5	TGCAGTGCTAGGACCCTACTAGGCAAAGAGACCCAGTACTTC	CSARTLLGKETQYF
-	TRBD2	TRBV20-1	TRBJ2-1	TGCGGTGCTCGCCATCCGGGACTAGCGGGGGTGAATGAGCAGTTCTTC	CGARHPGLAGVNEQFF
few	-	TRBV29-1	TRBJ2-4	TGCAGCGTCGACACTCCAGGGGACATTCAGTACTTC	CSVDTPGDIQYF
once	TRBD2	TRBV28	TRBJ2-7	TGTGCCAGCAGTCTACTGACTAGCGGGGGTAACGAGCAGTACTTC	CASSLLTSGGNEQYF
many	TRBD2	TRBV11-2	TRBJ2-7	TGTGCCAGCAGCCCGTTAGCGGGGGGAGGCTACGAGCAGTACTTC	CASSPLAGGGYEQYF
-	-	TRBV7-2	TRBJ1-2	TGTGCCAACAGCTTAGTAGGGCAGGATTATGGCTACACCTTC	CANSLVGQDYGYTF
-	-	TRBV12-3/TRBV12-4	TRBJ2-2	TGTGCCAGCAGTGGGTTTAACACCGGGGAGCTGTTTTTT	CASSGFNTGELFF
few	-	TRBV3-1	TRBJ1-2	TGTGCCAGCAGCCCTCAGGTCGGCCACTCATATGGCTACACCTTC	CASSPQVGHSYGYTF
-	TRBD1	TRBV27	TRBJ1-5	TGTGCCACCCGCATAACAGGGGGCGAGCAGCCCCAGCATTTT	CATRITGGEQPQHF
-	TRBD1	TRBV10-3	TRBJ2-3	TGTGCCATGAAGGGACAGGGAGACGCAGATACGCAGTATTTT	CAMKGQGDADTQYF
-	TRBD2	TRBV14	TRBJ2-3	TGTGCCAGCAGCCAGATCACTAGCGGGTACAACACAGATACGCAGTATTTT	CASSQITSGYNTDTQYF
-	-	TRBV6-2/TRBV6-3	TRBJ2-1	TGTGCCAGCAGTTACAGGTACTACAATGAGCAGTTCTTC	CASSYRYYNEQFF
few	-	TRBV29-1	TRBJ2-7	TGCAGCGTTACGGGACTCGACTACGAGCAGTACTTC	CSVTGLDYEQYF
few	TRBD1	TRBV6-2/TRBV6-3	TRBJ2-5	TGTGCCAGCAGTTTCACGGACAGGGAGAAGACCCAGTACTTC	CASSFTDREKTQYF
-	-	TRBV9	TRBJ1-1	TGTGCCAGCAGCGTAGTAAGGGGCACTGAAGCTTTCTTT	CASSVVRGTEAFF
-	-	TRBV7-9	TRBJ2-5	TGTGCCAGCAGCTTGGACGTACAAGAGACCCAGTACTTC	CASSLDVQETQYF
-	-	TRBV11-3	TRBJ2-7	TGTGCCAGCAGCTTAGAGAGTCAGAGCGAGCAGTACTTC	CASSLESQSEQYF
-	-	TRBV6-2/TRBV6-3	TRBJ1-1	TGTGCCAGCAGTTACTCTTTGGACACTGAAGCTTTCTTT	CASSYSLDTEAFF
-	-	TRBV20-1	TRBJ1-4	TGCAGCCTGACCGGGACTGGAAATGAAAAACTGTTTTTT	CSLTGTGNEKLFF
-	TRBD1	TRBV2	TRBJ2-4	TGTGCCAGCAGTGAATACTATCCCGGGACAGACAAAAACATTCAGTACTTC	CASSEYYPGTDKNIQYF
few	TRBD2	TRBV5-1	TRBJ2-1	TGCGCCAGCAGCTTCGTCCGGGGGGGCAAGTATGAGCAGTTCTTC	CASSFVRGGKYEQFF
-	-	TRBV20-1	TRBJ1-1	TGCAGTGCGGAAAGGACAGAGAACACTGAAGCTTTCTTT	CSAERTENTEAFF
few	-	TRBV7-9	TRBJ2-3	TGTGCCAGCAGCTTAGATACGGGGCGCGATACGCAGTATTTT	CASSLDTGRDTQYF
few	TRBD1	TRBV11-3	TRBJ1-2	TGTGCCAGCAGCTTAAGGAGAACCGGGACAGGGGTTGACGGCTACACCTTC	CASSLRRTGTGVDGYTF
-	TRBD2	TRBV6-5	TRBJ2-7	TGTGCCAGCAGCAGGGCTAGCGGGGATGGTGTTCCGTACTTC	CASSRASGDGVPYF
-	TRBD1	TRBV13	TRBJ2-5	TGTGCCAGCAGCCAGACAGGGGAAGAGACCCAGTACTTC	CASSQTGEETQYF
-	-	TRBV28	TRBJ2-5	TGTGCCAGCACCGATCCGGGGGAAGGGCGTAAGACCCAGTACTTC	CASTDPGEGRKTQYF
few	-	TRBV7-9	TRBJ2-7	TGTGCCAGCAGCGCCCGGGGTACCTACGAGCAGTACTTC	CASSARGTYEQYF
-	-	TRBV15	TRBJ2-7	TGTGCCACCAGCAGAGGGGGGAGCGGACCTTCCTACGAGCAGTACTTC	CATSRGGSGPSYEQYF
-	TRBD2	TRBV5-1	TRBJ2-7	TGCGCCAGCAGCTGGGGACTAGCGGGGCTCTCCTACGAGCAGTACTTC	CASSWGLAGLSYEQYF
-	TRBD1	TRBV10-3	TRBJ2-5	TGTGCCATCGGGACAGGGGGCATAGAGACCCAGTACTTC	CAIGTGGIETQYF
-	-	TRBV9	TRBJ2-7	TGTGCCAGCAGCGTAGCTACGGGGAGGCCATACGAGCAGTACTTC	CASSVATGRPYEQYF
few	-	TRBV5-1	TRBJ2-7	TGCGCCAGCAGCTTGTATTCGACAGGAGCTTCCTACGAGCAGTACTTC	CASSLYSTGASYEQYF
few	-	TRBV27	TRBJ2-7	TGTGCCAGCAGTTTCAGCGGGCCCCCCTACGAGCAGTACTTC	CASSFSGPPYEQYF
few	-	TRBV29-1	TRBJ2-7	TGCAGCGTGACAACAGGGCGGAACGTCGACGAGCAGTACTTC	CSVTTGRNVDEQYF
-	TRBD1	TRBV4-3	TRBJ1-4	TGCGCCAGCAGCCAAGAGGGTCCGGGACAGGGATACGAAGAACTGTTTTTT	CASSQEGPGQGYEELFF
-	TRBD2	TRBV20-1	TRBJ2-7	TGCAGTGCTGGTCCGCGGGGGGTTCGGTTCCCCTACGAGCAGTACTTC	CSAGPRGVRFPYEQYF
-	-	TRBV4-3	TRBJ2-7	TGCGCCAGCAGCCAAGATTCTGGAGGGGGCGACGCCTACGAGCAGTACTTC	CASSQDSGGGDAYEQYF
-	TRBD2	TRBV7-2	TRBJ2-7	TGTGCCAGCAGCCCGACTAGCGGGGGGGTAAAGGGATACGAGCAGTACTTC	CASSPTSGGVKGYEQYF
few	-	TRBV28	TRBJ2-3	TGTGCCAGCAGTTTATTCCCGCTATCCCGTAGCACAGATACGCAGTATTTT	CASSLFPLSRSTDTQYF